The TCR beta chain under discussion was sequenced for a study of memory CD4+ T cells and cytomegalovirus serostatus. Study summary: This sample comes from healthy Belgian adults, 9 CMV seropositive, about 25 seronegative. Study-level points and caveats: Of 164 reported CMV TCRbeta sequences, 60 to 85 were found in memory CD4+ repertoires. Suggested: most of the CMV-linked TCR signature lies in CD4+ memory cells.

Authors' methods: Out-of-frame sequences were removed, leaving 2 million or so distinct TCRbeta sequences. The assay was immunoSEQ multiplex PCR, and TCRdb's table has in-frame clones only and misses some. V, J and clone size derive from that table, while D and trimming were established from the DNA sequence. The table records almost 45,000 clones, approximately 80% of them present only once. The sort gate was single viable CD3+CD4+CD8-CD45RO+ cells for memory CD4+ T cells. V lost 6 bases to trimming and J lost 13 bases, with 19 bases between them. The germline V gene encodes CDR1 MRHNA and CDR2 SNTAGT. This CDR3 has 13 residues. In regard to this clone: Its antigen is undetermined.

The clonotype comes from an adult in good health and CMV-seronegative. The chain couples TRBV6-4 to TRBJ1-5; D gene uncertain. The sample taken for sequencing was memory CD4+ T cells from blood. The CDR3 region has the DNA TGTGCCAGCAGCCATCCCGACACCCCGATTCAGCATTTT. Translated, it gives CASSHPDTPIQHF.